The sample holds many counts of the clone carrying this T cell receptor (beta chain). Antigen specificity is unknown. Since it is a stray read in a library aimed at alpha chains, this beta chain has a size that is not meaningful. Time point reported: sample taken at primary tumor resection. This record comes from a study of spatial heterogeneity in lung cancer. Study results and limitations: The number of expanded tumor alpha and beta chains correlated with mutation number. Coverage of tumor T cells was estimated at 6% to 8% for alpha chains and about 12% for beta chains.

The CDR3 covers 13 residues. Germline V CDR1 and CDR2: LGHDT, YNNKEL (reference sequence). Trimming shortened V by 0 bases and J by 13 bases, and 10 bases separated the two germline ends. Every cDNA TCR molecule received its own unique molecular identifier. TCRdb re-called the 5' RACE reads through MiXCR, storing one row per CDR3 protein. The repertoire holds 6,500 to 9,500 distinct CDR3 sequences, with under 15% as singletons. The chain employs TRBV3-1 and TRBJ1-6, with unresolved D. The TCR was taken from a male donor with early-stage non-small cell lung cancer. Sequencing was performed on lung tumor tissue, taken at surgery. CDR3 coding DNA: TGTGCCAGCAGCCAAGAAAGAGTAACCCCCCTCCACTTT. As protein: CASSQERVTPLHF.